These 27 T cell receptor beta chains were sequenced from one sample in a study of T cells in narcolepsy. Sequencing was performed with immunoSEQ multiplex PCR; in TCRdb, only in-frame clones are kept and a portion is missing. Of roughly 30,000 clones in the sample, roughly 77% were seen once. Sequenced sample: memory (CD45RA-) CD4+ T cells from blood. The receptors come from a human donor in good health.

The chain uses TRBV30 and TRBJ1-2; D gene uncertain. V was clipped by 3 bases and J by 1 base, with 12 bases between them. This CDR3 has 14 residues. Per germline, CDR1 GTSNPN and CDR2 SVGIG (reference sequence). DNA for the CDR3: TGTGCCTGGAGCAAGACCGGGATTAACTATGGCTACACCTTC. This codes for CAWSKTGINYGYTF. The full variable domain, rest sourced from reference TRBV30 and TRBJ1-2, is SQTIHQWPATLVQPVGSPLSLECTVEGTSNPNLYWYRQAAGRGLQLLFYSVGIGQISSEVPQNLSASRPQDRQFILSSKKLLLSDSGFYLCAWSKTGINYGYTFGSGTRLTVV.

This sequence joins TRBV30 and TRBJ1-3; 7 bases are a match to TRBD1. The CDR3 loop spans 14 amino acids. J was trimmed by 3 bases and V by 3 bases; bases with no gene match: 5. Germline V lookup: CDR1 GTSNPN, CDR2 SVGIG (reference sequence). Here the CDR3 reads CAWRLTGLGNTIYF. CDR3 DNA: TGTGCCTGGAGACTGACAGGGCTTGGAAACACCATATATTTT.

This clone was observed a few times. The chain joins TRBV2 to TRBJ2-3; D possibly corresponds to TRBD2 (6 bases). CDR3 size: 13 residues. CDR1 and CDR2 from the germline V gene are SNHLY and FYNNEI. Trimming removed 8 bases at V and 3 bases at J, with 12 bases between. For the CDR3, the DNA is TGTGCCAGCGGGAGGCCCCTGACAGATACGCAGTATTTT. Amino acid sequence: CASGRPLTDTQYF.

The chain is built from TRBV6-5 and TRBJ1-5, with D perhaps TRBD1 (5 bases). Looked up from germline, CDR1 is MNHEY and CDR2 is SVGAGI. Trimming removed 4 bases at V and 7 bases at J, with 14 bases between. The CDR3 is 14 amino acids. CDR3 residues: CASSLGVGGQPQHF. Written as DNA, the CDR3 is TGTGCCAGCAGTTTGGGGGTAGGAGGGCAGCCCCAGCATTTT.

The chain couples TRBV7-9 to TRBJ1-3; TRBD1 agrees at 10 bases. This CDR3 comprises 17 residues. The germline V gene has CDR1 SEHNR and CDR2 FQNEAQ (reference sequence). V was pared by 5 bases and J by 0 bases, with 7 bases of the junction left unmatched. Here the CDR3 DNA reads TGTGCCAGCAGCGACCTCAGACAGGGGGCCTCTGGAAACACCATATATTTT. It codes for CASSDLRQGASGNTIYF.

The CDR3 DNA follows: TGCGCCAGCAGTGCTTACCGGGAGGGGAACACTGAAGCTTTCTTT. Protein sequence: CASSAYREGNTEAFF. The chain couples TRBV10-2 to TRBJ1-1; D is unclear. V was shortened by 4 bases and J by 1 base, with 13 bases between the two germline ends. This CDR3 has 15 amino acids. Looked up from germline, CDR1 is WSHSY and CDR2 is SAAADI.

This sequence joins TRBV4-2 and TRBJ2-5; 7 nucleotides align to TRBD2. The CDR3 is 16 residues long. With V trimmed by 0 bases and J by 9 bases, 13 bases remained unmatched. Germline V gives CDR1 LGHNA, CDR2 YNFKEQ. CDR3 region: CASSQDSGGAGEAQYF. The DNA for the CDR3 is TGTGCCAGCAGCCAAGATTCGGGGGGAGCGGGTGAGGCCCAGTACTTC.

This clone was detected only a few times. For the CDR3, the DNA is TGTGCCATCAGCGGGGGGTCTAATGAAAAACTGTTTTTT. Its protein product is CAISGGSNEKLFF. The chain uses TRBV10-3 and TRBJ1-4; tentative D call: TRBD1 (5 bases). The CDR3 loop spans 13 amino acids. Germline V CDR1 and CDR2: ENHRY, SYGVKD. Between the trimmed V and J ends, which lost 6 bases and 3 bases, there was a span of 8 bases.

The V call is TRBV5-4, the J call TRBJ1-4; TRBD1 aligns across 7 bases. This CDR3 spans 15 amino acids. The V segment lost 0 bases and the J segment 5 bases; nucleotides outside the gene matches: 4. Germline CDR1 reads SGHNT; CDR2 reads YYREEE (reference sequence). CDR3 nucleotide sequence: TGTGCCAGCAGCTTGGCCGGGACAGCGAATGAAAAACTGTTTTTT. Translation: CASSLAGTANEKLFF.

The J gene is TRBJ2-3, the V gene TRBV6-1; TRBD1 agrees at 9 bases. V gave up 8 bases and J gave up 5 bases; unmatched junction bases: 8. CDR3 length: 14 residues. CDR1 MNHNS and CDR2 SASEGT come from the germline V gene. The CDR3 sequence: CASGQGQGLDTQYF. The CDR3 bases are TGTGCCAGCGGCCAGGGACAGGGCTTAGATACGCAGTATTTT.

The rearrangement joins TRBV27 to TRBJ2-7; tentative D call: TRBD1 (6 bases). CDR3 length equals 16 residues. The V gene lost 3 bases and the J gene lost 2 bases, with 17 bases spanning the gap. The germline V gene encodes CDR1 MNHEY and CDR2 SMNVEV (reference sequence). The CDR3 DNA reads as TGTGCCAGCAGTTTTCCGGGACACCGTCTCACCTACGAGCAGTACTTC. Residues: CASSFPGHRLTYEQYF.

The chain couples TRBV5-6 to TRBJ1-1, with D unresolved. Germline V gives CDR1 SGHDT, CDR2 YYEEEE. Trimming pared 0 bases from V and 6 bases from J, leaving 12 bases between. The CDR3 totals 14 residues. CDR3 protein: CASSLVWESSEAFF. CDR3 DNA sequence: TGTGCCAGCAGCTTGGTTTGGGAGAGCTCTGAAGCTTTCTTT.

The chain combines TRBV4-1 with TRBJ2-3; D possibly matches TRBD1 or TRBD2 (5 bases each). V was pared by 1 base and J by 3 bases, with 11 bases between. Germline values: CDR1 MGHRA, CDR2 YSYEKL. CDR3 length equals 15 residues. The CDR3 protein is CASSQVEGRTDTQYF. CDR3 coding DNA: TGCGCCAGCAGCCAAGTTGAGGGGCGGACAGATACGCAGTATTTT.

The chain recombines TRBV9 with TRBJ1-1; D is undetermined. Germline V gene data show CDR1 as SGDLS and CDR2 as YYNGEE. Trimming took 0 bases from V and 2 from J, leaving 8 bases between them. The CDR3 runs 14 residues. In DNA form, the CDR3 reads TGTGCCAGCAGCGTAGGTTCGGGTAACACTGAAGCTTTCTTT. Protein: CASSVGSGNTEAFF.

This clone was seen more than once but under ten times. The chain joins TRBV29-1 to TRBJ2-7, with D unresolved. This CDR3 has 14 residues. Germline lookup yields CDR1 SQVTM and CDR2 ANQGSEA. Trimming removed 0 bases at V and 0 bases at J, with 9 bases between. This chain's CDR3 is CSVEETRSSYEQYF. CDR3 DNA sequence: TGCAGCGTTGAAGAGACAAGAAGCTCCTACGAGCAGTACTTC.

This sequence joins TRBV14 and TRBJ1-1; unclear D gene. Trimming took 1 base from V and 4 from J, leaving 7 bases between them. Germline CDR1 SGHDN, CDR2 FVKESK. The CDR3 extends over 13 amino acids. The CDR3 region has the DNA TGTGCCAGCAGCCAAGGGCCGGGCACTGAAGCTTTCTTT. This translates into CASSQGPGTEAFF. The whole variable domain, remainder taken from reference TRBV14 and TRBJ1-1, is EAGVTQFPSHSVIEKGQTVTLRCDPISGHDNLYWYRRVMGKEIKFLLHFVKESKQDESGMPNNRFLAERTGGTYSTLKVQPAELEDSGVYFCASSQGPGTEAFFGQGTRLTVV.

The CDR3 is CATSRDYRENTEAFF. DNA for the CDR3: TGTGCCACCAGCAGAGACTACAGGGAGAACACTGAAGCTTTCTTT. This chain uses TRBV15 with TRBJ1-1, with D possibly being TRBD1 (6 bases). The CDR3 is 15 amino acids. Germline loops: CDR1 LNHNV, CDR2 YYDKDF (reference sequence). With 0 bases removed from V and 1 base from J, the gap between germline ends came to 9 bases. The variable domain in full, with the rest retrieved from reference TRBV15 and TRBJ1-1, is DAMVIQNPRYQVTQFGKPVTLSCSQTLNHNVMYWYQQKSSQAPKLLFHYYDKDFNNEADTPDNFQSRRPNTSFCFLDIRSPGLGDTAMYLCATSRDYRENTEAFFGQGTRLTVV.

The chain uses TRBV28 and TRBJ1-4, with TRBD1 matching over 7 bases. Germline V gene lookup returns CDR1 MDHEN and CDR2 SYDVKM. This CDR3 is built from 14 residues. V gave up 5 bases and J gave up 4 bases; unmatched junction bases: 4. CDR3 protein: CASSRQGSNEKLFF. DNA of the CDR3: TGTGCCAGCAGTAGACAGGGCAGTAATGAAAAACTGTTTTTT.

The genes are TRBV5-1 and TRBJ2-3; D might be TRBD1 or TRBD2, each matching 6 bases. Germline V lookup: CDR1 SGHRS, CDR2 YFSETQ. The length of the CDR3 is 15 residues. The ends were cut back, 1 base at V and 1 base at J, with 10 bases in the middle. The CDR3 spells CASSLRGVGTDTQYF. The CDR3 bases are TGCGCCAGCAGCTTGAGGGGGGTCGGCACAGATACGCAGTATTTT.

The chain has TRBV5-1 and TRBJ2-7; D perhaps matches TRBD2 (7 bases). V was pared by 3 bases and J by 0 bases, with 19 bases between. From germline, CDR1 is SGHRS and CDR2 YFSETQ. This CDR3 spans 17 amino acids. The CDR3 loop is CASSSKGGGIHSYEQYF. As DNA, the CDR3 is TGCGCCAGCAGCTCAAAAGGGGGAGGGATTCACTCCTACGAGCAGTACTTC.

The chain employs TRBV15 and TRBJ2-1; D is ambiguous. The CDR3 sequence is 13 residues long. From germline, CDR1 is LNHNV and CDR2 YYDKDF (reference sequence). V was shortened by 3 bases and J by 4 bases, with 7 bases between the two germline ends. The CDR3 region is CATSREEYNEQFF. CDR3 in DNA: TGTGCCACCAGCAGGGAAGAGTACAATGAGCAGTTCTTC.

The chain recombines TRBV7-2 with TRBJ1-5; D perhaps matches TRBD1 (6 bases). Germline loops: CDR1 SGHTA, CDR2 FQGNSA. This CDR3 region has 15 residues. Trimming removed 5 bases from V and 6 bases from J, with 17 bases in between. DNA of the CDR3: TGTGCCAGCAGCCCGAATTGGGGGGCTTCTCAGCCCCAGCATTTT. Its protein is CASSPNWGASQPQHF.

The rearrangement joins TRBV6-5 to TRBJ2-1; D not resolved. The ends were cut back, 0 bases at V and 14 bases at J, with 11 bases in the middle. From germline, CDR1 is MNHEY and CDR2 SVGAGI. The CDR3 has 12 residues. The CDR3 loop is CASSYSGSREFF. CDR3 DNA: TGTGCCAGCAGTTACTCCGGCAGTCGGGAGTTCTTC.

The chain is built from TRBV6-5 and TRBJ1-2; possible D gene TRBD1, 6 bases. This CDR3 has 12 amino acids. The germline V gene has CDR1 MNHEY and CDR2 SVGAGI. With 6 bases removed from V and 9 bases from J, the gap between germline ends came to 14 bases. The CDR3, as DNA: TGTGCCAGCAGCATTGTTGGGGACAGCTACACCTTC. Its translation is CASSIVGDSYTF.

The V call is TRBV5-6, the J call TRBJ2-7; the D gene could be TRBD1 or TRBD2 (7 bases each). With 4 bases removed from V and 7 bases from J, the gap between germline ends came to 15 bases. Germline V gene data show CDR1 as SGHDT and CDR2 as YYEEEE. The CDR3 consists of 13 residues. The CDR3 is CASSPTGRGEQYF. In DNA form, the CDR3 reads TGTGCCAGCAGCCCGACAGGGCGGGGGGAGCAGTACTTC.

This clone was picked up one time. The rearrangement links TRBV29-1 to TRBJ1-1; D is uncertain. The CDR3 has 10 amino acids. The V end was cut by 7 bases, the J end by 1 base, with 4 bases between. CDR1 is SQVTM and CDR2 is ANQGSEA in the germline V gene. The CDR3 DNA follows: TGCAGCGCAACGAACACTGAAGCTTTCTTT. Its translation: CSATNTEAFF.

This clone was seen a handful of times. The V and J genes are TRBV6-1 and TRBJ1-6; no definite D call. V lost 6 bases to trimming and J lost 9 bases, with 18 bases between them. Germline values: CDR1 MNHNS, CDR2 SASEGT. The CDR3 consists of 15 residues. Here the CDR3 reads CASSLQETSSSPLHF. In nucleotides, the CDR3 is TGTGCCAGCAGCCTGCAAGAGACTAGTTCTTCACCCCTCCACTTT.